This passage covers 29 T cell receptor beta chains from one sample sequenced in a study of identical twins. TCRdb reanalysed the 5' RACE reads using MiXCR and keeps one entry per CDR3 protein. The profile shows about 700,000 distinct CDR3 sequences, over 5% of them singletons. What was sequenced was naive T cells sorted from blood. These receptors were taken from a man in his late teens or twenties in good health.

This clonotype has at least ten counts. The V call is TRBV27, the J call TRBJ2-2, with 10 bases fitting TRBD2. Germline CDR1 MNHEY, CDR2 SMNVEV (reference sequence). The V segment lost 6 bases and the J segment 4 bases; nucleotides outside the gene matches: 2. The CDR3 spans 14 residues. The CDR3 nucleotides read TGTGCCAGCAGCTGGACTAGCGGCACCGGGGAGCTGTTTTTT. It encodes CASSWTSGTGELFF.

The table lists this clonotype with many counts. CDR3 coding DNA: TGCAGCGTTGAAGATCCTCGGGGGTTTGGCTACACCTTC. Translating it yields CSVEDPRGFGYTF. The rearrangement joins TRBV29-1 to TRBJ1-2; tentatively, D is TRBD1 (5 bases). The V gene lost 0 bases and the J gene lost 7 bases, with 12 bases spanning the gap. Per the germline V gene, CDR1 is SQVTM and CDR2 is ANQGSEA. This CDR3 region has 13 residues.

Of note for this clonotype: This may be a read error, as it is one base from a much larger clone. The chain links TRBV29-1 to TRBJ1-3, with D perhaps matching TRBD1 (6 bases). The germline gives CDR1 SQVTM, CDR2 ANQGSEA. This CDR3 is built from 14 residues. The CDR3 bases are TGCAGCGTTCAAATGGGGACATCTGGAAACGCCATATATTTT. Translation gives CSVQMGTSGNAIYF.

This clonotype occurred many times. This chain uses TRBV20-1 with TRBJ2-5; 7 nucleotides align to TRBD1. In germline, CDR1 is DFQATT, CDR2 SNEGSKA (reference sequence). The CDR3 totals 13 residues. V lost 5 bases and J lost 3; bases outside the gene matches: 6. CDR3 coding DNA: TGCAGTGCTTCGGGACAGACGAAAGAGACCCAGTACTTC. Protein product: CSASGQTKETQYF.

Comment on this clonotype: The CDR3 carries no conserved terminal phenylalanine or tryptophan, so it likely arises from a read error. The DNA is left out, because the CDR3 cannot be placed on it with certainty; the CDR3 is given as TCRdb lists it. The chain employs TRBV29-1 and TRBJ2-1; the D segment call TRBD1 is taken from the table without a DNA check. CDR1 is SQVTM, CDR2 ANQGSEA, per germline. Including both end residues, the CDR3 is 12 amino acids long. The CDR3: CSLWTGNNERFC.

There are many counts of this clonotype. This chain joins TRBV12-3 or TRBV12-4 and TRBJ1-1; the D is unclear. This CDR3 comprises 15 residues. Trimming stripped 5 bases from V and 3 bases from J, with 16 bases between. CDR3 coding DNA: TGTGCCAGCAGTGGCCCCCTAGGGCGGGACACTGAAGCTTTCTTT. Encoded protein: CASSGPLGRDTEAFF.

This clonotype was detected a few times. The chain employs TRBV20-1 and TRBJ2-5; D could derive from TRBD1 or TRBD2 (5 bases each). Germline V gives CDR1 DFQATT, CDR2 SNEGSKA (reference sequence). The CDR3 has 15 residues. V was clipped by 5 bases and J by 1 base, with 17 bases between them. The CDR3 here is CSASRATGAQETQYF. The CDR3 DNA follows: TGCAGTGCTTCCCGGGCGACCGGGGCCCAAGAGACCCAGTACTTC.

This clonotype showed up many times. V is TRBV7-9 and J is TRBJ2-1; 14 bases agree with TRBD2. The germline V gene encodes CDR1 SEHNR and CDR2 FQNEAQ (reference sequence). This CDR3 spans 14 amino acids. V dropped 5 bases and J dropped 10; count of bases not matched to a gene: 4. CDR3 in DNA: TGTGCCAGCAGCCCCGGACTAGCGGGAGGAGAGCAGTTCTTC. Its protein is CASSPGLAGGEQFF. Full variable domain (rest looked up from reference TRBV7-9 and TRBJ2-1): DTGVSQNPRHKITKRGQNVTFRCDPISEHNRLYWYRQTLGQGPEFLTYFQNEAQLEKSRLLSDRFSAERPKGSFSTLEIQRTEQGDSAMYLCASSPGLAGGEQFFGPGTRLTVL.

This clonotype was detected only a few times. The gene calls are TRBV30 and TRBJ2-5, with 7 bases matching TRBD2. From germline, CDR1 is GTSNPN and CDR2 SVGIG (reference sequence). The trim removed 3 bases at V and 7 bases at J, leaving 5 bases unmatched. CDR3 size: 12 residues. As DNA, the CDR3 is TGTGCCTGGAGCGGACTAGTAGGGACCCAGTACTTC. As protein: CAWSGLVGTQYF.

The CDR3, as DNA: TGTGCCAGCAGCTTAGCCACCAGGGGTGATTCACCCCTCCACTTT. Amino acids: CASSLATRGDSPLHF. The chain employs TRBV7-9 and TRBJ1-6; TRBD1 is a possible D gene (6 bases). This CDR3 is built from 15 residues. Deletions cut 0 bases from V and 8 bases from J, with 11 bases between. The germline V gene has CDR1 SEHNR and CDR2 FQNEAQ (reference sequence).

This clonotype occurred many times. The chain joins TRBV6-5 to TRBJ2-1, with D possibly being TRBD1 or TRBD2 (6 bases each). CDR3 length equals 14 residues. Germline V gives CDR1 MNHEY, CDR2 SVGAGI. V gave up 2 bases and J gave up 7 bases, with 12 bases separating them. CDR3 bases: TGTGCCAGCAGTTACGGGGGGCCGAGGAATGAGCAGTTCTTC. Translation gives CASSYGGPRNEQFF.

This clonotype was recorded many times. The chain uses TRBV7-9 and TRBJ1-1; no reliable D call. Deletions cut 1 base from V and 0 bases from J, with 6 bases between. The CDR3 totals 14 residues. Germline assignment: CDR1 SEHNR and CDR2 FQNEAQ (reference sequence). The CDR3 DNA follows: TGTGCCAGCAGCTTAGGGCCGCTGAACACTGAAGCTTTCTTT. As protein: CASSLGPLNTEAFF. Complete variable domain (other parts from reference TRBV7-9 and TRBJ1-1): DTGVSQNPRHKITKRGQNVTFRCDPISEHNRLYWYRQTLGQGPEFLTYFQNEAQLEKSRLLSDRFSAERPKGSFSTLEIQRTEQGDSAMYLCASSLGPLNTEAFFGQGTRLTVV.

This clonotype was detected many times. The V call is TRBV29-1, the J call TRBJ2-7; the match to TRBD1 covers 8 bases. With 4 bases clipped from V and 6 bases from J, the junction kept 2 bases outside the gene matches. Germline V lookup: CDR1 SQVTM, CDR2 ANQGSEA. The CDR3 covers 11 residues. Here the CDR3 DNA reads TGCAGCGTTGCCAGGGGGCCCGAGCAGTACGTC. Protein sequence: CSVARGPEQYV.

At least ten counts were recorded for this clonotype. V is TRBV4-3 and J is TRBJ2-7, with no clear D. V lost 1 base and J 4 bases, leaving 11 bases between the germline ends. Germline lookup yields CDR1 LGHNA and CDR2 YSLEER. The CDR3 sequence is 14 residues long. The CDR3 region is CASSQGGVVYEQYF. CDR3 coding DNA: TGCGCCAGCAGCCAAGGAGGTGTAGTGTACGAGCAGTACTTC.

This clonotype was seen a few times. This rearrangement joins TRBV4-2 to TRBJ2-3, with 7 bases that match TRBD2. The length of the CDR3 is 15 residues. From germline, CDR1 is LGHNA and CDR2 YNFKEQ. With V trimmed by 7 bases and J by 3 bases, 10 bases remained unmatched. In nucleotides, the CDR3 is TGTGCCAGCACCATAAGCGGGATTGGGACAGATACGCAGTATTTT. Its protein is CASTISGIGTDTQYF.

This clonotype appeared many times. This chain connects TRBV4-1 to TRBJ1-3; tentative D call: TRBD1 (5 bases). Germline CDR1 and CDR2: MGHRA and YSYEKL. This CDR3 has 15 amino acids. V was trimmed by 2 bases and J by 5 bases, leaving 13 bases between them. The CDR3 spells CASSQPTGGRNTIYF. The CDR3 region has the DNA TGCGCCAGCAGCCAACCAACCGGGGGACGAAACACCATATATTTT.

CDR3 bases: TGTGCCAGCAGGAAGGAGAATACAGCGAACACTGAAGCTTTCTTT. Its protein product is CASRKENTANTEAFF. The rearrangement uses TRBV7-6 and TRBJ1-1; D unclear. This CDR3 comprises 15 residues. The V gene lost 6 bases and the J gene lost 1 base, with 15 bases spanning the gap. CDR1 and CDR2 (germline): SGHVS, FNYEAQ.

This clonotype was recorded at least ten times. V and J are TRBV7-2 and TRBJ1-5, with D hard to call. Trimming cost V 1 base and J 9 bases, with 10 bases left between them. Germline V gene data show CDR1 as SGHTA and CDR2 as FQGNSA. The CDR3 has 13 amino acids. The CDR3 DNA is TGTGCCAGCAGCTTAGGGTCAGAGGGGCCCCAGCATTTT. Its protein product is CASSLGSEGPQHF.

The chain carries TRBV7-6 and TRBJ2-2; D possibly matches TRBD1 or TRBD2 (5 bases each). Germline V lookup: CDR1 SGHVS, CDR2 FNYEAQ. The V end lost 5 bases, the J end lost 2 bases, and 24 bases lay between the germline ends. This CDR3 contains 19 residues. The CDR3 protein is CASSRYIVRGDPNTGELFF. The DNA of the CDR3 is TGTGCCAGCAGCCGTTATATAGTGAGAGGGGACCCAAACACCGGGGAGCTGTTTTTT.

This chain joins TRBV28 and TRBJ1-6; no firm D call. Trimming removed 5 bases from V and 3 bases from J, with 11 bases in between. This CDR3 has 15 amino acids. CDR1 MDHEN and CDR2 SYDVKM come from the germline V gene. CDR3 DNA sequence: TGTGCCAGCAGTACAGAAGTCCGCTATAATTCACCCCTCCACTTT. Its translation is CASSTEVRYNSPLHF.

This clonotype showed up many times. The chain is built from TRBV25-1 and TRBJ1-5; a possible D gene is TRBD1 (5 bases). The germline V gene encodes CDR1 MGHDK and CDR2 SYGVNS. This CDR3 spans 14 amino acids. Trimming stripped 11 bases from V and 2 bases from J, with 16 bases between. The CDR3 loop is CAFAGADRNQPQHF. In DNA form, the CDR3 reads TGTGCCTTCGCCGGGGCTGACCGCAATCAGCCCCAGCATTTT.

This clonotype has just a few counts. The gene calls are TRBV7-3 and TRBJ2-1, with 13 positions matching TRBD2. V shed 2 bases, J shed 0 bases, and the junction held 10 bases outside the gene matches. Germline V gene lookup returns CDR1 SGHTA and CDR2 FQGTGA. This CDR3 spans 20 amino acids. CDR3: CASSLFAGLAGPNSYNEQFF. The CDR3 region has the DNA TGTGCCAGCAGCTTATTCGCGGGACTAGCGGGACCCAACTCCTACAATGAGCAGTTCTTC.

This clonotype was counted a few times. The genes are TRBV9 and TRBJ1-5; D gene uncertain. The ends were cut back, 3 bases at V and 1 base at J, with 8 bases in the middle. The CDR3 consists of 14 residues. Germline loops: CDR1 SGDLS, CDR2 YYNGEE. The CDR3 DNA reads TGTGCCAGCAGCGCAATAGGGAGCAATCAGCCCCAGCATTTT. Its protein is CASSAIGSNQPQHF.

This clonotype was seen repeatedly, ten times or more. The chain carries TRBV29-1 and TRBJ2-5; tentative D call: TRBD1 (6 bases). The length of the CDR3 is 14 residues. In germline, CDR1 is SQVTM, CDR2 ANQGSEA. V was cut by 6 bases and J by 9 bases, with 23 bases left in between. The CDR3 here is CSVVSRQAQVSQYF. The CDR3 DNA sequence: TGCAGCGTCGTTTCCAGACAGGCCCAAGTATCCCAGTACTTC.

The chain carries TRBV7-2 and TRBJ2-5; a weak D match, TRBD2 (5 bases). Between the trimmed V and J ends, which lost 7 bases and 4 bases, there was a span of 16 bases. The CDR3 runs 14 residues. Germline CDR1 reads SGHTA; CDR2 reads FQGNSA. CDR3 region: CASNNRGSAETQYF. In nucleotides, the CDR3 is TGTGCCAGCAATAATCGCGGGTCGGCAGAGACCCAGTACTTC.

This clonotype was counted many times. The chain has TRBV6-1 and TRBJ2-7; D is possibly TRBD1 (6 bases). Germline V gives CDR1 MNHNS, CDR2 SASEGT. The germline V and J ends were trimmed by 4 bases and 3 bases, with 10 bases remaining between them. There are 13 residues in the CDR3. Here the CDR3 reads CASSGARGYEQYV. Here the CDR3 DNA reads TGTGCCAGCAGTGGGGCCAGGGGCTACGAGCAGTACGTC.

This clonotype was detected only a few times. This chain uses TRBV5-1 with TRBJ1-1, with no clear D. Germline CDR1 reads SGHRS; CDR2 reads YFSETQ. This CDR3 is 15 amino acids long. The V and J ends lost 4 bases and 2 bases respectively, with 15 bases between them. The CDR3 coding sequence is TGCGCCAGCAGCGTTGACGGAGCTGTTAACACTGAAGCTTTCTTT. Protein sequence: CASSVDGAVNTEAFF.

This clonotype was counted ten times or more. The chain joins TRBV6-2 or TRBV6-3 to TRBJ2-4; tentative D call: TRBD2 (6 bases). In germline, CDR1 is MNHEY, CDR2 SVGEGT. This CDR3 spans 14 amino acids. Trimming cost V 2 bases and J 1 base, with 6 bases left between them. This CDR3 is CASSYGGAKNIQYF. The DNA for the CDR3 is TGTGCCAGCAGTTACGGGGGGGCCAAAAACATTCAGTACTTC.

This chain joins TRBV18 and TRBJ1-5; D call uncertain. This CDR3 region has 15 residues. Trimming left V 2 bases short and J 0 bases short, with 8 bases between. The germline CDR1 and CDR2 sequences are KGHSH and LQKENI. CDR3 nucleotides: TGTGCCAGCTCACCAGGAAGGAATAGCAATCAGCCCCAGCATTTT. Translated: CASSPGRNSNQPQHF.